Sequencing of this T cell receptor beta chain was carried out in a study of OX40 agonist ivuxolimab in advanced cancers. Using immunoSEQ multiplex PCR, the repertoire was profiled, and TCRdb retains in-frame clones only, with some absent. The sample holds 30,000 to 40,000 clones, 70% to 80% seen once. With 1 base removed from V and 6 bases from J, the gap between germline ends came to 10 bases. CDR3 size: 13 residues. Germline values: CDR1 SGHNT, CDR2 YYREEE (reference sequence). The receptor comes from an adult with an advanced solid tumor such as melanoma, head and neck, liver or kidney cancer. V is TRBV5-4 and J is TRBJ1-2; possibly TRBD1 for D (5 bases). Sequencing was performed on CD4+ or CD8+ T cells sorted from blood, taken in a trial of the OX40 agonist ivuxolimab. As DNA, the CDR3 is TGTGCCAGCAGCTTGAAGGGGTTCGATGGCTACACCTTC. This translates into CASSLKGFDGYTF.